The present T cell receptor beta chain was sequenced within a study of STAT3 mutations in large granular lymphocyte leukemia. Whole-study results and caveats: Every T-cell large granular lymphocyte leukemia patient had at least one immunodominant TCR beta clonotype.

A remark on this clone: Antigen specificity is unknown.

Here immunoSEQ multiplex PCR was the method, and the copy in TCRdb shows in-frame clones only, minus some. The sample holds about 42,000 clones, around 80% seen once. V shed 0 bases and J 5 bases; nucleotides not matched to a gene: 15. Per germline, CDR1 MGHRA and CDR2 YSYEKL. This CDR3 spans 18 amino acids. The receptor comes from a human donor with T large granular lymphocyte leukemia. Some clones in this sample may be carry-over from other donors' samples. Sequencing was done on a sample of PBMCs. The chain uses TRBV4-1 and TRBJ1-1; 7 bases map to TRBD1. The CDR3 DNA is TGCGCCAGCAGCCAAGATCCGGGTCGGGCCAGGGGGGGAACTGAAGCTTTCTTT. This sequence encodes CASSQDPGRARGGTEAFF.